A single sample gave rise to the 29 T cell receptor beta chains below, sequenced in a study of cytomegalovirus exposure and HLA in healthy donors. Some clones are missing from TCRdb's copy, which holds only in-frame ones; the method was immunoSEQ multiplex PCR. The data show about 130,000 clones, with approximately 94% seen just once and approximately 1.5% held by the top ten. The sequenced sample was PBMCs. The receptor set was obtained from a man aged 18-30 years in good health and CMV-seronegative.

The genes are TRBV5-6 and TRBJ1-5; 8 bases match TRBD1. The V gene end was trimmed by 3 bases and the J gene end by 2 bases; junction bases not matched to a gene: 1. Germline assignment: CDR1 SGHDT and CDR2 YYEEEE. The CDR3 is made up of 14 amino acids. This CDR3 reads CASSSQGGNQPQHF. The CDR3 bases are TGTGCCAGCAGCTCACAGGGGGGCAATCAGCCCCAGCATTTT.

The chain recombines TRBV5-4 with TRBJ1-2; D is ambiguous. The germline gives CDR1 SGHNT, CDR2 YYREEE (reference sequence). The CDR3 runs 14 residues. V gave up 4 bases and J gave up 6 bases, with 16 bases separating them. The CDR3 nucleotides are TGTGCCAGCAGCCCAAGACATTTAGGTGATGGCTACACCTTC. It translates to CASSPRHLGDGYTF.

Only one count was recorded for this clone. CDR3 DNA sequence: TGTGCCAGCAGTTGGGGCAGCTCCTACGAGCAGTACTTC. Residues: CASSWGSSYEQYF. The genes are TRBV27 and TRBJ2-7, with D possibly being TRBD1 (5 bases). CDR1 and CDR2 from the germline V gene are MNHEY and SMNVEV (reference sequence). The CDR3 sequence is 13 residues long. Deletions cut 4 bases from V and 0 bases from J, with 7 bases between.

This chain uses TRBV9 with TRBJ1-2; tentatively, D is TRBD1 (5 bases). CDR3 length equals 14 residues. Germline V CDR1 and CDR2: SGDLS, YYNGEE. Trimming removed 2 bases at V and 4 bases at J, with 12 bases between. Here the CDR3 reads CASSVGGGTYGYTF. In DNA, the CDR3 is TGTGCCAGCAGCGTGGGGGGTGGGACCTATGGCTACACCTTC.

In nucleotides, the CDR3 is TGTGCCAGCAGTTCTTGGGCAGGTCAGCCCCAGCATTTT. It encodes CASSSWAGQPQHF. This sequence joins TRBV27 and TRBJ1-5, with no clear D. Trimming cost V 4 bases and J 6 bases, with 10 bases left between them. Looked up from germline, CDR1 is MNHEY and CDR2 is SMNVEV (reference sequence). The CDR3 extends over 13 amino acids.

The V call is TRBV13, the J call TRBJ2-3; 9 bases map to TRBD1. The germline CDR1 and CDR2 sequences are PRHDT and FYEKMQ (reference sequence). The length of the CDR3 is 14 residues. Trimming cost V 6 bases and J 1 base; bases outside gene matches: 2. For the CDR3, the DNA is TGTGCCAGCAGTCGGGACAGGGGCACAGATACGCAGTATTTT. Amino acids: CASSRDRGTDTQYF.

The CDR3 DNA is TGTGCCGGCGGACAGGATAGTGAGCAGTTCTTC. This sequence encodes CAGGQDSEQFF. V usage is TRBV30 and J usage is TRBJ2-1; 7 nucleotides align to TRBD1. CDR1 and CDR2 from the germline V gene are GTSNPN and SVGIG (reference sequence). This CDR3 region has 11 residues. V dropped 8 bases and J dropped 9; count of bases not matched to a gene: 7.

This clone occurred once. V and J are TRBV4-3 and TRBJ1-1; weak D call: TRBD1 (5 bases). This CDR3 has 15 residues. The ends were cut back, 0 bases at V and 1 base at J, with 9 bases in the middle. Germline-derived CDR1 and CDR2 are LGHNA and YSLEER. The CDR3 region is CASSQDDRPNTEAFF. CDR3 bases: TGCGCCAGCAGCCAAGATGACAGACCGAACACTGAAGCTTTCTTT.

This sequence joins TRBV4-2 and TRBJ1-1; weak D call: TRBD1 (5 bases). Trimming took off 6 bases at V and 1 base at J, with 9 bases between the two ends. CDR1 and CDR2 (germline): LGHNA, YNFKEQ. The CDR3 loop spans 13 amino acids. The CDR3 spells CASRITGNTEAFF. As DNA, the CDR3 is TGTGCCAGCAGGATTACAGGGAACACTGAAGCTTTCTTT.

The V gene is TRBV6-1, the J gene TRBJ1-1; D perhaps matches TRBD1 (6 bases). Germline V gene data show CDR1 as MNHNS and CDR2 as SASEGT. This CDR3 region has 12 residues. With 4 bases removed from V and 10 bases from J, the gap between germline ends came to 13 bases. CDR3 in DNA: TGTGCCAGCAGTGTGGCAGGGGAAGTAGCTTTCTTT. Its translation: CASSVAGEVAFF.

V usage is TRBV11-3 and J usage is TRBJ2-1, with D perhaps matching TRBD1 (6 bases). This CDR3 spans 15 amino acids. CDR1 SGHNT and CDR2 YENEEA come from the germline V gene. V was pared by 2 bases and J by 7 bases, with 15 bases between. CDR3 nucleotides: TGTGCCAGCAGCTTAAGGGCGGGCAGGGGAAATGAGCAGTTCTTC. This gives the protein CASSLRAGRGNEQFF.

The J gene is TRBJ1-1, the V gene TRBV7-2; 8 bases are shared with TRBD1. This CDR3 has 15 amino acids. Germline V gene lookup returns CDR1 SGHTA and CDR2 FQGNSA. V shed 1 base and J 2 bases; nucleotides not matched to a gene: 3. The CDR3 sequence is CASSLGTGFNTEAFF. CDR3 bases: TGTGCCAGCAGCTTAGGGACAGGGTTTAACACTGAAGCTTTCTTT.

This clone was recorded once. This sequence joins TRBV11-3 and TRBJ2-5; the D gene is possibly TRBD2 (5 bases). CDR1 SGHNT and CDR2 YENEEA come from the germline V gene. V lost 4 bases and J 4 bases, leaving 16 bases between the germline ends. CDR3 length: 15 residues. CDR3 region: CASSSARVAGETQYF. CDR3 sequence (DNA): TGTGCCAGCAGCTCAGCGAGGGTAGCTGGAGAGACCCAGTACTTC.

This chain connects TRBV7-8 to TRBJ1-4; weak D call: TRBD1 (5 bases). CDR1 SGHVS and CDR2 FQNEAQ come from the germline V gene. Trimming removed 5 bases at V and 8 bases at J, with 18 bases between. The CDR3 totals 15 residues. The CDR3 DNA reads TGTGCCAGCAGCCCCACACGGGGGGACCACGAAAAACTGTTTTTT. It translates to CASSPTRGDHEKLFF.

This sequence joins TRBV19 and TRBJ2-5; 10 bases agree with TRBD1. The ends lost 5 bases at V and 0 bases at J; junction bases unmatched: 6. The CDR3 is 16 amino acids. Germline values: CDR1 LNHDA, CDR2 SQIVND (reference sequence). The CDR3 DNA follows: TGTGCCAGTAGTTCGTTGGGACAGGGGTACCAAGAGACCCAGTACTTC. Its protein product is CASSSLGQGYQETQYF. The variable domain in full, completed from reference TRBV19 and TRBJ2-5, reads DGGITQSPKYLFRKEGQNVTLSCEQNLNHDAMYWYRQDPGQGLRLIYYSQIVNDFQKGDIAEGYSVSREKKESFPLTVTSAQKNPTAFYLCASSSLGQGYQETQYFGPGTRLLVL.

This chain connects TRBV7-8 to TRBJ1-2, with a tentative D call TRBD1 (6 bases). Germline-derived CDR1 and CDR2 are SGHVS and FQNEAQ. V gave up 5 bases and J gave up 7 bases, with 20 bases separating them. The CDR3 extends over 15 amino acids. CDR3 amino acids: CASSGRTAFPPGYTF. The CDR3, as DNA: TGTGCCAGCAGCGGGCGGACAGCGTTCCCGCCTGGCTACACCTTC. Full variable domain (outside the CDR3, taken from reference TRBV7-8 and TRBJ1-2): GAGVSQSPRYKVAKRGQDVALRCDPISGHVSLFWYQQALGQGPEFLTYFQNEAQLDKSGLPSDRFFAERPEGSVSTLKIQRTQQEDSAVYLCASSGRTAFPPGYTFGSGTRLTVV.

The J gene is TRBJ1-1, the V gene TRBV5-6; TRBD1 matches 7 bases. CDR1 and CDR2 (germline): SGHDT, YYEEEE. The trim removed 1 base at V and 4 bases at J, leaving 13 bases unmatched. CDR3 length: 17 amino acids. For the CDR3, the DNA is TGTGCCAGCAGCTTGTGGGGACTCAGGGGGTCCTTCACTGAAGCTTTCTTT. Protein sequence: CASSLWGLRGSFTEAFF.

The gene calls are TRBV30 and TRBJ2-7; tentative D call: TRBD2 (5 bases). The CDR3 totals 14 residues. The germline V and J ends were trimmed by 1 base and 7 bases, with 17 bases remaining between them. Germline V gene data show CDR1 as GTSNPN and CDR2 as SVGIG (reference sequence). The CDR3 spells CAWSGRTLMREQYF. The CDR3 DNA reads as TGTGCCTGGAGTGGTAGGACTTTAATGAGGGAGCAGTACTTC.

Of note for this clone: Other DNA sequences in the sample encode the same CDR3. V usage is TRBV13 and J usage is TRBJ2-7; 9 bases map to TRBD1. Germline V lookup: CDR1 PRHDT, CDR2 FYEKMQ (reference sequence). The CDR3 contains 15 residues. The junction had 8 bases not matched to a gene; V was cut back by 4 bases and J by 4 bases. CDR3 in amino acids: CASSSPGQGLYEQYF. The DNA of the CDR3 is TGTGCCAGCAGCTCACCGGGACAGGGTTTATACGAGCAGTACTTC.

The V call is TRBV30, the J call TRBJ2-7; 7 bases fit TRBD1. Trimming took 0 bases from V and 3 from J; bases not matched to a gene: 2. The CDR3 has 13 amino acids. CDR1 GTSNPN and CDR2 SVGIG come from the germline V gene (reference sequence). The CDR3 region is CAWSVAGGYEQYF. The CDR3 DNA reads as TGTGCCTGGAGTGTGGCAGGGGGCTACGAGCAGTACTTC.

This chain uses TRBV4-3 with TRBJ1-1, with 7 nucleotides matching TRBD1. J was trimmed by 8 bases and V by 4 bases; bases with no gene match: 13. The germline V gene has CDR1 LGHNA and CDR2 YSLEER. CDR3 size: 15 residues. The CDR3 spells CASSRNPRGFREAFF. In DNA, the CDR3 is TGCGCCAGCAGCCGCAACCCCAGGGGGTTTCGGGAAGCTTTCTTT.

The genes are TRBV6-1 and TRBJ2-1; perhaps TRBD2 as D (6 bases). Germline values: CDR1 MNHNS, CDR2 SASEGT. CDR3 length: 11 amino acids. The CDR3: CVRGGYHEQFF. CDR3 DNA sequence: TGTGTCCGCGGAGGGTACCATGAGCAGTTCTTC.

The CDR3 sequence: CAWDRSSYEQYF. CDR3 nucleotides: TGTGCCTGGGACAGAAGCTCCTACGAGCAGTACTTC. The rearrangement links TRBV30 to TRBJ2-7, with a weak D call TRBD1 (5 bases). This CDR3 has 12 residues. V gave up 5 bases and J gave up 0 bases, with 8 bases separating them. Per the germline V gene, CDR1 is GTSNPN and CDR2 is SVGIG (reference sequence).

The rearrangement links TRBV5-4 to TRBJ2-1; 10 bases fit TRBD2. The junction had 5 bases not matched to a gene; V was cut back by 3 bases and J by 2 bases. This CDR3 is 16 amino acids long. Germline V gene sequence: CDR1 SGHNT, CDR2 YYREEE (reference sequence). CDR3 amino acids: CASSSSSGSTYNEQFF. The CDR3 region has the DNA TGTGCCAGCAGCTCCTCTAGCGGGAGCACCTACAATGAGCAGTTCTTC.

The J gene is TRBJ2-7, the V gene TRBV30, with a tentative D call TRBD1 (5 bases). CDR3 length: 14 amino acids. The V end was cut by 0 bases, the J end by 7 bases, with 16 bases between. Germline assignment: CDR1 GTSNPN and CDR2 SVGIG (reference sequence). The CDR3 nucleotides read TGTGCCTGGAGTGTAAAGGGGCTCCTTTTAGAGCAGTACTTC. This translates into CAWSVKGLLLEQYF.

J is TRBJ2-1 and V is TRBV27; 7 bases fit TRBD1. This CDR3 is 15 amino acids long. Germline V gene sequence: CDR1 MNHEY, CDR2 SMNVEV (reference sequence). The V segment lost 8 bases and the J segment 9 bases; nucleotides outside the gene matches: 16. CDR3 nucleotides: TGTGCCAGCGGGAGAACAGGGGCACGTCGTATTGAGCAGTTCTTC. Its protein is CASGRTGARRIEQFF.

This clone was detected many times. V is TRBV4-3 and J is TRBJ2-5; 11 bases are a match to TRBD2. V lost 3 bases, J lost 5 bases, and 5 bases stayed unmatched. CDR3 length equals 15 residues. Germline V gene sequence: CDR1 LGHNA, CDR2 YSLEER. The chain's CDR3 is CASSHVTSGSETQYF. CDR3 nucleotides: TGCGCCAGCAGCCACGTCACTAGCGGGAGCGAGACCCAGTACTTC.

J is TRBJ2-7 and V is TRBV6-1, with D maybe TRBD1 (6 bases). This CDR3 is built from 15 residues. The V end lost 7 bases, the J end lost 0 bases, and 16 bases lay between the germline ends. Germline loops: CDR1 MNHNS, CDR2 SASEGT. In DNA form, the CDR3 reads TGTGCCAGCACCGATACAGGGTCGAGCTCCTACGAGCAGTACTTC. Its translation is CASTDTGSSSYEQYF.

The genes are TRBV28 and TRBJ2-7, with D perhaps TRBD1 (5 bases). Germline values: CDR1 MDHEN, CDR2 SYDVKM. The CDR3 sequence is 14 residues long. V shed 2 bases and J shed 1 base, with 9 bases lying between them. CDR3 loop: CASSLVGDSYEQYF. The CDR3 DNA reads TGTGCCAGCAGTTTAGTAGGGGATTCCTACGAGCAGTACTTC.